The 10 T cell receptor beta chains below all came from one sample that was sequenced in a study of cytomegalovirus exposure and HLA in healthy donors. Vbeta (60) and Jbeta (13) primers were used in the PCR. Data came from immunoSEQ multiplex PCR; TCRdb stores just in-frame clones and leaves some out. The sample shows approximately 85,000 clones, approximately 56% of them seen only once. Material for sequencing was PBMCs. All receptors come from a woman between 25 and 40 years old in good health and CMV-seropositive.

Notes on this clone: The same CDR3 is also encoded by other DNA sequences in this sample. The rearrangement links TRBV29-1 to TRBJ2-7; 8 bases are shared with TRBD1. Germline CDR1 and CDR2: SQVTM and ANQGSEA. This CDR3 has 12 amino acids. The V and J ends lost 4 bases and 4 bases, in that order; junction bases with no gene match: 3. In nucleotides, the CDR3 is TGCAGCGTTGGTGGACAGGGTTACGAGCAGTACTTC. It yields the protein CSVGGQGYEQYF.

The chain links TRBV6-1 to TRBJ1-1, with 8 nucleotides matching TRBD1. V dropped 6 bases and J dropped 8; count of bases not matched to a gene: 5. The CDR3 runs to 12 residues. The germline V gene encodes CDR1 MNHNS and CDR2 SASEGT. CDR3 in DNA: TGTGCCAGCAGCCGGGGGACAGGCGAAGCTTTCTTT. Protein sequence: CASSRGTGEAFF.

Here the CDR3 reads CASLLLGEQFF. CDR3 sequence (DNA): TGTGCCAGTCTTCTACTCGGGGAGCAGTTCTTC. The genes are TRBV21-1 and TRBJ2-1; the table's D call of TRBD2 was not tested on the DNA. TRBV21-1 is labeled a pseudogene. The CDR3 is 11 amino acids.

The CDR3 protein is CASERPGELFF. The CDR3 DNA follows: TGTGCCAGTGAGCGGCCCGGGGAGCTGTTTTTT. This rearrangement joins TRBV2 to TRBJ2-2; a possible D gene is TRBD2 (5 bases). The CDR3 contains 11 residues. V lost 9 bases, J lost 6 bases, and 8 bases lay in between. Per germline, CDR1 SNHLY and CDR2 FYNNEI.

In this sample, this clone turned up once. The rearrangement links TRBV5-6 to TRBJ2-1, with 7 bases matching TRBD1. V was pared by 6 bases and J by 4 bases, with 10 bases of the junction left unmatched. Germline lookup yields CDR1 SGHDT and CDR2 YYEEEE. The CDR3 is 15 amino acids. The CDR3 reads CASTNRGAKYNEQFF. DNA of the CDR3: TGTGCCAGCACCAACAGGGGCGCAAAGTACAATGAGCAGTTCTTC.

This sequence joins TRBV19 and TRBJ2-2, with 8 bases identical to TRBD1. CDR3 length: 14 amino acids. The V segment lost 10 bases and the J segment 5 bases; nucleotides outside the gene matches: 9. Germline-derived CDR1 and CDR2 are LNHDA and SQIVND (reference sequence). The CDR3 loop reads CAIETGEYTGELFF. CDR3 nucleotide sequence: TGTGCCATCGAGACAGGGGAGTATACCGGGGAGCTGTTTTTT. Full variable domain (rest looked up from reference TRBV19 and TRBJ2-2): DGGITQSPKYLFRKEGQNVTLSCEQNLNHDAMYWYRQDPGQGLRLIYYSQIVNDFQKGDIAEGYSVSREKKESFPLTVTSAQKNPTAFYLCAIETGEYTGELFFGEGSRLTVL.

The genes are TRBV7-3 and TRBJ2-3; 10 bases line up with TRBD1. This CDR3 has 17 amino acids. V shed 1 base and J 6 bases; nucleotides not matched to a gene: 10. Germline V gene sequence: CDR1 SGHTA, CDR2 FQGTGA. The DNA of the CDR3 is TGTGCCAGCAGCTTAAAGGGGCGACAGGGGGCGCCGGATACGCAGTATTTT. Encoded protein: CASSLKGRQGAPDTQYF.

In its sample, this clone was seen a few times. CDR3 nucleotide sequence: TGTGCCAGCAGCTTATGGGGCCTAGCGGGGCGGGAGACCGGGGAGCTGTTTTTT. As protein: CASSLWGLAGRETGELFF. The chain joins TRBV7-2 to TRBJ2-2; TRBD2 matches 9 bases. CDR3 length: 18 residues. In germline, CDR1 is SGHTA, CDR2 FQGNSA. V trimming: 2 bases; J trimming: 5 bases; junction bases outside the gene matches: 12.

The rearrangement uses TRBV5-1 and TRBJ2-7; maybe TRBD1 (6 bases). CDR1 is SGHRS and CDR2 is YFSETQ in the germline V gene. The ends were cut back, 4 bases at V and 6 bases at J, with 11 bases in the middle. The CDR3 has 12 amino acids. The CDR3 DNA reads TGCGCCAGCAGCGGGCCAGGGGTCGAGCAGTACTTC. This gives the protein CASSGPGVEQYF.

This clone was picked up a small number of times. The V call is TRBV29-1, the J call TRBJ2-7; tentative D call: TRBD1 (5 bases). This CDR3 is built from 12 residues. Per germline, CDR1 SQVTM and CDR2 ANQGSEA. V was cut by 6 bases and J by 2 bases, with 11 bases left in between. Here the CDR3 reads CSVRPTAYEQYF. The CDR3 DNA sequence: TGCAGCGTAAGACCGACAGCCTACGAGCAGTACTTC.